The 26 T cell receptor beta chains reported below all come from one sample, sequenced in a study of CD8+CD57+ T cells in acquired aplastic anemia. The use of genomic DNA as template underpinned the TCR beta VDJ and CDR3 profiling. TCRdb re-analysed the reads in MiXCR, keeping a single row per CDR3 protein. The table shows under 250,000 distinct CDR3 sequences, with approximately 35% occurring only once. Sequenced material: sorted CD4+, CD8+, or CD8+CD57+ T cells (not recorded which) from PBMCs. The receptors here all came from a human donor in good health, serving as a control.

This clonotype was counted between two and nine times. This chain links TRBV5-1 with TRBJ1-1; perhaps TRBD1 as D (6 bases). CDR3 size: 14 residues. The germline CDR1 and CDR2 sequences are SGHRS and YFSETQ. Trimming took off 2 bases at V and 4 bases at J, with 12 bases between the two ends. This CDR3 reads CASSFRDTRTEAFF. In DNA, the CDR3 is TGCGCCAGCAGCTTCCGGGACACTCGCACTGAAGCTTTCTTT.

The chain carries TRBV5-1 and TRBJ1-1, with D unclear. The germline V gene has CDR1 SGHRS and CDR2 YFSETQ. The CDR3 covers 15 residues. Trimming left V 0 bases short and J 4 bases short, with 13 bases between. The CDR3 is CASSLGPSLSTEAFF. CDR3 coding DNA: TGCGCCAGCAGCTTGGGCCCCTCTTTGAGCACTGAAGCTTTCTTT. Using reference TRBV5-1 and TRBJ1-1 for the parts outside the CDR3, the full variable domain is KAGVTQTPRYLIKTRGQQVTLSCSPISGHRSVSWYQQTPGQGLQFLFEYFSETQRNKGNFPGRFSGRQFSNSRSEMNVSTLELGDSALYLCASSLGPSLSTEAFFGQGTRLTVV.

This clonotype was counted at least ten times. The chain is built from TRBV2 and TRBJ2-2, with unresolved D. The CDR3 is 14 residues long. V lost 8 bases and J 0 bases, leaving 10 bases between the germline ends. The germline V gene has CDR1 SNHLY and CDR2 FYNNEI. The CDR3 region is CASEASANTGELFF. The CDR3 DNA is TGTGCCAGCGAAGCCAGCGCGAACACCGGGGAGCTGTTTTTT.

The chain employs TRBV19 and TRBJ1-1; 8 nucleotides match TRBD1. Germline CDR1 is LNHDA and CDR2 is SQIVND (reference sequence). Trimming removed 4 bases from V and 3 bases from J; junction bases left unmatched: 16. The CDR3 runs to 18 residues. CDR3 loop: CASSSRQGIYPGDTEAFF. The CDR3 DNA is TGTGCCAGTAGTAGTCGACAGGGGATATATCCTGGGGACACTGAAGCTTTCTTT.

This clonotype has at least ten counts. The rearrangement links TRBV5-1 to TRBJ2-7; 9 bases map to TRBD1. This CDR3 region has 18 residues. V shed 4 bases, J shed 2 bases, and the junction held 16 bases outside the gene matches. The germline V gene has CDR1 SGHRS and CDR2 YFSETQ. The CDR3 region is CASSRMPTGGVLPYEQYF. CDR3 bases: TGCGCCAGCAGCCGCATGCCTACAGGGGGCGTTCTCCCCTACGAGCAGTACTTC.

The chain's CDR3 is CASSPPDRGKSPLHF. The CDR3 nucleotides read TGTGCCAGTAGTCCTCCGGACAGGGGCAAGTCACCCCTCCACTTT. The chain is built from TRBV19 and TRBJ1-6; 9 nucleotides agree with TRBD1. CDR3 length: 15 residues. The J segment lost 10 bases and the V segment lost 5 bases, leaving 9 bases of the junction unmatched. Germline CDR1 LNHDA, CDR2 SQIVND (reference sequence).

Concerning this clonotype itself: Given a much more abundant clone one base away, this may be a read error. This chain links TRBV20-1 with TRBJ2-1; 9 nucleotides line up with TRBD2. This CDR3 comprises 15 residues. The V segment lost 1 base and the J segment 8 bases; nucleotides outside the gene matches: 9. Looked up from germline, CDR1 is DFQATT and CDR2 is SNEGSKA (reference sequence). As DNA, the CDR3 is TGCAGTGCTAGAGTCCCGGGCGGGAGGGAGGATGAGCAGTTCTTC. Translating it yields CSARVPGGREDEQFF.

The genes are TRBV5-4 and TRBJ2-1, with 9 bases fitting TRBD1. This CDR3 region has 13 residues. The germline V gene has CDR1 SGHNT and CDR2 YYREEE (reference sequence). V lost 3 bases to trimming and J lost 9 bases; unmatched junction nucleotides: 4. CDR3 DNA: TGTGCCAGCAGCTCGGGACAGGGTCCTGAGCAGTTCTTC. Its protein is CASSSGQGPEQFF.

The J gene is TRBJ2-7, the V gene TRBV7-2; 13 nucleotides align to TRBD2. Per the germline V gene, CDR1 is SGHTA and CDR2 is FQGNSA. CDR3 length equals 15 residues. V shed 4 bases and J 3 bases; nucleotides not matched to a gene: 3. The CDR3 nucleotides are TGTGCCAGCAGCTGTGGGACTAGCGGGATCTACGAGCAGTACTTC. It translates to CASSCGTSGIYEQYF.

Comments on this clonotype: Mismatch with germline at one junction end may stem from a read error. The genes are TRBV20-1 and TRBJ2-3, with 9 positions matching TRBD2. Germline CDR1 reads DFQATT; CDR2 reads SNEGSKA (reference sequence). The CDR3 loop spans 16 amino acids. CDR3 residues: CSAGDPVAGGTDTQYF. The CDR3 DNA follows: TGCAGTGCTGGAGATCCGGTAGCGGGGGGCACAGATACGCAGTATTTT.

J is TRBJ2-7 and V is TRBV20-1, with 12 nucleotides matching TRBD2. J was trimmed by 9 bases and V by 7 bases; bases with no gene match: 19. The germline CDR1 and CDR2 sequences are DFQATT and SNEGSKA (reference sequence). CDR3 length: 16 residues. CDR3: CSVRGLAGRETVGQYF. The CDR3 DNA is TGCAGTGTTAGGGGACTAGCGGGCCGAGAAACCGTTGGGCAGTACTTC.

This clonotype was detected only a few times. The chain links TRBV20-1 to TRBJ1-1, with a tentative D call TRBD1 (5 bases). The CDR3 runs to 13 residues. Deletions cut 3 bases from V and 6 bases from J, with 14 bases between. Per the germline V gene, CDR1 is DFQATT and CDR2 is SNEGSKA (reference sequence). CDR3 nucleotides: TGCAGTGCTAGTCGCGGGGCTGACGCTGAAGCTTTCTTT. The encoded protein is CSASRGADAEAFF.

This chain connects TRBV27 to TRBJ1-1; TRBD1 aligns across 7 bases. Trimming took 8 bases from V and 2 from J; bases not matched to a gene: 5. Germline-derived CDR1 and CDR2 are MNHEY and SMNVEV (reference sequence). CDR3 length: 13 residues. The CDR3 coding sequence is TGTGCCAGCCTAAGACAGGGTAACACTGAAGCTTTCTTT. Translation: CASLRQGNTEAFF.

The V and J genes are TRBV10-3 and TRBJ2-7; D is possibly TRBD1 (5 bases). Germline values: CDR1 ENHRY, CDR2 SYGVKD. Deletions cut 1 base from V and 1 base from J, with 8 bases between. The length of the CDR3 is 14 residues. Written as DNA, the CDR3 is TGTGCCATCAGTGAGTGGGGCAGGTCCTACGAGCAGTACTTC. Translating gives CAISEWGRSYEQYF.

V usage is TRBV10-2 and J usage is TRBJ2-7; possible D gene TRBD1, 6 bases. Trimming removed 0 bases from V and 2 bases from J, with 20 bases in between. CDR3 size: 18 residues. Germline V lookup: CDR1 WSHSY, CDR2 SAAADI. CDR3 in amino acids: CASSESPLRTDSTYEQYF. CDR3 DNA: TGCGCCAGCAGTGAGTCGCCTCTACGGACAGATTCCACCTACGAGCAGTACTTC.

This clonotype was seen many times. Here the CDR3 DNA reads TGTGCCAGCTCACCAGACAGCTATGGCTACACCTTC. The encoded protein is CASSPDSYGYTF. The chain recombines TRBV18 with TRBJ1-2; tentatively, D is TRBD1 (5 bases). Trimming took off 2 bases at V and 4 bases at J, with 5 bases between the two ends. Germline V gives CDR1 KGHSH, CDR2 LQKENI. The CDR3 extends over 12 amino acids.

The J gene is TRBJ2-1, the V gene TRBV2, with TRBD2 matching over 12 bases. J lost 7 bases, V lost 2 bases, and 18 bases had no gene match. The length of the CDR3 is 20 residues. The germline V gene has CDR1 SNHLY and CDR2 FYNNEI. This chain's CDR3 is CASSELYRLAGGLTINEQFF. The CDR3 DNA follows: TGTGCCAGCAGTGAATTATATCGGCTAGCGGGAGGGCTCACTATTAATGAGCAGTTCTTC.

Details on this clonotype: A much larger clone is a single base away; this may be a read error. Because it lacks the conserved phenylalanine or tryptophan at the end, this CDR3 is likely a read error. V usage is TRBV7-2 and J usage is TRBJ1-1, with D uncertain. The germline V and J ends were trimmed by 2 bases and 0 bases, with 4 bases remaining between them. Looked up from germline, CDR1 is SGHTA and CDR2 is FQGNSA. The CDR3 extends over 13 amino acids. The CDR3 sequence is CASSLWLNTEAFS. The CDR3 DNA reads TGTGCCAGCAGCTTATGGTTGAACACTGAAGCTTTCTCT.

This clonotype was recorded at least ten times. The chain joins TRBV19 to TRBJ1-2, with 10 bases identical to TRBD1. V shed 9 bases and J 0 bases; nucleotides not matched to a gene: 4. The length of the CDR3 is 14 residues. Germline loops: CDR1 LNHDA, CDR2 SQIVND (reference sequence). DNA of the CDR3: TGTGCCAGCACCGACAGGGGGCCTAACTATGGCTACACCTTC. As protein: CASTDRGPNYGYTF.

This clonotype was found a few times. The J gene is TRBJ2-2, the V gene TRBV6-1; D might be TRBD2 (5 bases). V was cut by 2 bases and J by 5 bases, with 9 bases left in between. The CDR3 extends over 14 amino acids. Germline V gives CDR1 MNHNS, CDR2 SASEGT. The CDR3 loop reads CASSELRRTGELFF. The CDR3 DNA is TGTGCCAGCAGTGAACTACGGAGGACCGGGGAGCTGTTTTTT.

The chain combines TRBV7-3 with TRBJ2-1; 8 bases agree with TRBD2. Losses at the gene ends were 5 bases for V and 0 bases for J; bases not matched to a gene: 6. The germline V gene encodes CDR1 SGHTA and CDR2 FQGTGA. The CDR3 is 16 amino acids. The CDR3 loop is CASSLLAGYSYNEQFF. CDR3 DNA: TGTGCCAGCAGCCTATTAGCGGGATACTCCTACAATGAGCAGTTCTTC.

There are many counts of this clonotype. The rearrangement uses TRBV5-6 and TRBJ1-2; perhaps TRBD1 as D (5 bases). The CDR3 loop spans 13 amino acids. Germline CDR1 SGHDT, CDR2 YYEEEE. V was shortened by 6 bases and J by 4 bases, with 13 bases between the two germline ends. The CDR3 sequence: CASMVGAIYGYTF. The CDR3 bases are TGTGCCAGCATGGTAGGGGCTATCTATGGCTACACCTTC. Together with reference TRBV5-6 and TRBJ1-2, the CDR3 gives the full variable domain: DAGVTQSPTHLIKTRGQQVTLRCSPKSGHDTVSWYQQALGQGPQFIFQYYEEEERQRGNFPDRFSGHQFPNYSSELNVNALLLGDSALYLCASMVGAIYGYTFGSGTRLTVV.

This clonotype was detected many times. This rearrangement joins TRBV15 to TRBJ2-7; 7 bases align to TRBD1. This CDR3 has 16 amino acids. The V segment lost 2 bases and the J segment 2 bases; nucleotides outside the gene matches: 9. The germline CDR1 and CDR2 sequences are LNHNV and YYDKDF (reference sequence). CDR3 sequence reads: CATSRLPGGLTYEQYF. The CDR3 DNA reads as TGTGCCACCAGCAGACTTCCAGGGGGTTTAACCTACGAGCAGTACTTC.

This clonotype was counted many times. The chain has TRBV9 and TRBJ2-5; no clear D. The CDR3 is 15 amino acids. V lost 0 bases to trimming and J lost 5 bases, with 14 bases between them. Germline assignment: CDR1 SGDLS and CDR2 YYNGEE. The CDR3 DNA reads TGTGCCAGCAGCGTAGCATCTGCGGTTGGGGAGACCCAGTACTTC. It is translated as CASSVASAVGETQYF.

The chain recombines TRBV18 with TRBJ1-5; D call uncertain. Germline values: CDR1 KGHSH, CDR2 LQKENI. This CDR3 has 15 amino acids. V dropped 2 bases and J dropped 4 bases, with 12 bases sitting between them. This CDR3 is CASSPVIAANQPQHF. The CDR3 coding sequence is TGTGCCAGCTCACCAGTAATCGCAGCGAATCAGCCCCAGCATTTT.

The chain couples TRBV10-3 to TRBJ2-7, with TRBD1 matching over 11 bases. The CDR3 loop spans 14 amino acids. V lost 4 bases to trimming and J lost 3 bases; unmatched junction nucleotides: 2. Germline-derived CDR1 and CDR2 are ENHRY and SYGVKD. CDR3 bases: TGTGCCATCAGTGGGGGACAGGGGGTCTACGAGCAGTACTTC. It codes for CAISGGQGVYEQYF.